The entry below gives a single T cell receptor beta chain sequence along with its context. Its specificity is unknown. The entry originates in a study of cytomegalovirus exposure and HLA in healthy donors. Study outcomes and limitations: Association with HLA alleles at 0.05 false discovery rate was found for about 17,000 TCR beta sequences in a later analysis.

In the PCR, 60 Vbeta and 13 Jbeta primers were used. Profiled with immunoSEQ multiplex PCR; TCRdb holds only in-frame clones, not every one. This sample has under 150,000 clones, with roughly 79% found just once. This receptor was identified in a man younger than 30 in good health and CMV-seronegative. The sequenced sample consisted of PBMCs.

CDR3 DNA: TGTGCCACACAGAAGGAGTTTAGGGCAGGGGGTTTCTCAGATACGCAGTATTTT. It encodes CATQKEFRAGGFSDTQYF. This chain links TRBV10-3 with TRBJ2-3; 7 bases align to TRBD1. The V gene's germline CDR1 is ENHRY and CDR2 SYGVKD. V lost 10 bases to trimming and J lost 4 bases; unmatched junction nucleotides: 23. This CDR3 is 18 amino acids long.